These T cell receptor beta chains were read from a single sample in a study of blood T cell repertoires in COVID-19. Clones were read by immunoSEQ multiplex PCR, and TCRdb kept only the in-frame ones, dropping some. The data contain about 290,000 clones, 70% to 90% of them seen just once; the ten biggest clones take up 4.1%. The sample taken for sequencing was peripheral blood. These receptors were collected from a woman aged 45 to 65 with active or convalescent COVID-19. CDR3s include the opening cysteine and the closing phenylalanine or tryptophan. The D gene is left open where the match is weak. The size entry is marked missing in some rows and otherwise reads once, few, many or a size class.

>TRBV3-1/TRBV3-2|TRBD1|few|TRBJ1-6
CASSQAPGGNAPLHF
TGTGCCAGCAGCCAAGCCCCAGGGGGCAATGCACCCCTCCACTTT
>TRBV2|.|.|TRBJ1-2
CASSEGHGYTF
TGTGCCAGCAGTGAGGGGCATGGCTACACCTTC
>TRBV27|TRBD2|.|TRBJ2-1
CASSPPGGSVEQFF
TGTGCCAGCAGCCCCCCAGGCGGGAGTGTTGAGCAGTTCTTC
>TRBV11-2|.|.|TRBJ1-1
CASSFSGRATEAFF
TGTGCCAGCAGCTTCTCGGGGAGAGCCACTGAAGCTTTCTTT
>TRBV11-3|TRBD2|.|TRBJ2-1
CASSHSGREDNEQFF
TGTGCCAGCAGCCATAGCGGGAGGGAGGACAATGAGCAGTTCTTC
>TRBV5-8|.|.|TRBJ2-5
CASSLLQGRGETQYF
TGTGCCAGCAGCTTGTTGCAGGGTAGGGGAGAGACCCAGTACTTC
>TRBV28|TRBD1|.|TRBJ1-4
CASSPTGGEGEKLFF
TGTGCCAGCAGTCCGACAGGGGGTGAGGGTGAAAAACTGTTTTTT
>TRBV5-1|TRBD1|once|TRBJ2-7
CASSLRTGIPYEQYF
TGCGCCAGCAGCTTAAGGACAGGGATACCATACGAGCAGTACTTC
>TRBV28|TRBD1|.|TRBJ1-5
CASSVGQGASQPQHF
TGTGCCAGCAGTGTGGGACAGGGGGCAAGTCAGCCCCAGCATTTT
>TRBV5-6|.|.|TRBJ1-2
CASSLYLGLNYGYTF
TGTGCCAGCAGCTTGTATCTGGGACTCAACTATGGCTACACCTTC
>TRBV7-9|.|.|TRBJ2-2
CASSFLGGSNTGELFF
TGTGCCAGCAGCTTTCTGGGGGGATCGAACACCGGGGAGCTGTTTTTT
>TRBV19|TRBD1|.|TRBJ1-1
CASSETGFGEAFF
TGTGCCAGTAGTGAGACAGGGTTTGGGGAAGCTTTCTTT
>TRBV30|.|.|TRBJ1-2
CAWNPGGDGYTF
TGTGCCTGGAACCCGGGGGGGGATGGCTACACCTTC
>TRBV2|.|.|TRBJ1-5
CASRVDLGDHPQHF
TGTGCCAGCAGGGTGGATTTGGGCGATCATCCCCAGCATTTT
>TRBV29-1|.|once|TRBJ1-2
CSVEDPPSYGYTF
TGCAGCGTTGAAGACCCCCCGAGTTATGGCTACACCTTC
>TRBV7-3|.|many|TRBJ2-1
CASSINTGNHEQFF
TGTGCCAGCAGCATCAATACAGGGAACCATGAGCAGTTCTTC
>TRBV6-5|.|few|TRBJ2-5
CASSRVLGETQYF
TGTGCCAGCAGTCGGGTTTTAGGAGAGACCCAGTACTTC
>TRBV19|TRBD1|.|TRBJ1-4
CASSTQGAREKLFF
TGTGCCAGTAGTACGCAGGGGGCCCGGGAAAAACTGTTTTTT
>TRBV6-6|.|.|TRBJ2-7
CASRTPGQGAYEQYF
TGTGCCAGCAGAACACCGGGACAAGGAGCCTACGAGCAGTACTTC
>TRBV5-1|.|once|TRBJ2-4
CASSTELAMDIQYF
TGCGCCAGCAGCACAGAACTAGCAATGGACATTCAGTACTTC
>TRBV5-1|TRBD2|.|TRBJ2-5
CASSLQPSGHQETQYF
TGCGCCAGCAGCTTGCAGCCTAGCGGGCACCAAGAGACCCAGTACTTC
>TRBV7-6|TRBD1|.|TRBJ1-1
CASSLDRVSEAFF
TGTGCCAGCAGCCTCGACAGGGTATCTGAAGCTTTCTTT
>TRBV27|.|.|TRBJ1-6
CASRRVGRDNSPLHF
TGTGCCAGCAGAAGGGTGGGGAGGGATAATTCACCCCTCCACTTT
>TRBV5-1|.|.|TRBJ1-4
CASSLGQVNEKLFF
TGCGCCAGCAGCTTGGGCCAGGTTAATGAAAAACTGTTTTTT
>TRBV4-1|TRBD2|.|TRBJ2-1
CASSQLAGGRKNYNEQFF
TGCGCCAGCAGCCAGCTAGCGGGAGGTCGGAAAAACTACAATGAGCAGTTCTTC
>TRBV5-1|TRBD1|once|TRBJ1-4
CASSPRGQGGAPNEKLFF
TGCGCCAGCAGCCCGAGGGGGCAGGGAGGAGCCCCTAATGAAAAACTGTTTTTT
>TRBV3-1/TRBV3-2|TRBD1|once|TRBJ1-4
CASSQVWAGGPTNEKLFF
TGTGCCAGCAGCCAAGTTTGGGCAGGGGGACCCACTAATGAAAAACTGTTTTTT
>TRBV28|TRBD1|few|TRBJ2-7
CAAIPTGISYEQYF
TGTGCCGCGATTCCGACAGGGATTTCCTACGAGCAGTACTTC
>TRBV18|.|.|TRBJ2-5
CASSPRGETQYF
TGTGCCAGCTCACCAAGGGGAGAGACCCAGTACTTC
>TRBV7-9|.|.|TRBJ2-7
CASSLEWGLDEQYF
TGTGCCAGCAGCTTAGAATGGGGGCTGGACGAGCAGTACTTC
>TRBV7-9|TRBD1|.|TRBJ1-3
CASSNQGGRGNTIYF
TGTGCCAGCAGCAACCAGGGGGGTCGGGGAAACACCATATATTTT
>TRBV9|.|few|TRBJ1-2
CASSVEAARARGYTF
TGTGCCAGCAGCGTAGAAGCGGCCCGCGCGCGAGGCTACACCTTC
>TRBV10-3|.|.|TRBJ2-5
CAIGGGGETQYF
TGTGCCATCGGGGGCGGAGGAGAGACCCAGTACTTC
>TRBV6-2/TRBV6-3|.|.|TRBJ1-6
CASSYRGSYNSPLHF
TGTGCCAGCAGTTACCGGGGATCCTATAATTCACCCCTCCACTTT
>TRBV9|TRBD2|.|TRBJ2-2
CASSVGRAGTGELFF
TGTGCCAGCAGCGTCGGGAGGGCAGGGACCGGGGAGCTGTTTTTT
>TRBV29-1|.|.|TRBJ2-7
CSAGPRGTYEQYF
TGCAGCGCCGGACCCAGGGGAACCTACGAGCAGTACTTC
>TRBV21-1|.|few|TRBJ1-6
CASSKEQDHSTSSYNSPLHF
TGTGCCAGCAGCAAAGAACAGGACCATAGTACAAGCTCCTATAATTCACCCCTCCACTTT
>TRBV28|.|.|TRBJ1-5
CASSWAQGTRGQPQHF
TGTGCCAGCAGTTGGGCCCAGGGGACCCGGGGTCAGCCCCAGCATTTT
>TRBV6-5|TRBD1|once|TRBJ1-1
CASRPRWTGGNEAFF
TGTGCCAGCAGGCCCAGATGGACAGGGGGCAATGAAGCTTTCTTT
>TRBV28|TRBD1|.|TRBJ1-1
CASSLDRGPLGNTEAFF
TGTGCCAGCAGCTTGGACAGGGGCCCACTCGGGAACACTGAAGCTTTCTTT
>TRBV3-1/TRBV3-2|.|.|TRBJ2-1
CASKQGGDNSYNEQFF
TGTGCCAGCAAACAAGGGGGGGACAACTCCTACAATGAGCAGTTCTTC
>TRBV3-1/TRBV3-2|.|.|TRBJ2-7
CASSHRQSYEQYF
TGTGCCAGCAGCCATCGACAGAGCTACGAGCAGTACTTC
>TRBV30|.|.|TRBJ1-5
CAWSVQRGQPQHF
TGTGCCTGGAGTGTACAACGAGGTCAGCCCCAGCATTTT
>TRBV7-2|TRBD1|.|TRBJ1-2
CASSYHSIPQGSYGYTF
TGTGCCAGCAGCTACCACTCAATCCCACAGGGGTCCTATGGCTACACCTTC
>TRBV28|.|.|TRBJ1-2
CASSYDRRVSGYTF
TGTGCCAGCAGTTACGACCGGCGGGTCAGCGGCTACACCTTC
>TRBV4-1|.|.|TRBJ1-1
CASSQEATGNTEAFF
TGCGCCAGCAGCCAAGAGGCGACAGGGAACACTGAAGCTTTCTTT
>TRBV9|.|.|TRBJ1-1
CASSVEGAFTEAFF
TGTGCCAGCAGCGTTGAGGGCGCGTTCACTGAAGCTTTCTTT
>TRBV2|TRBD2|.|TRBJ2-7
CASSEATSGRAYEQYF
TGTGCCAGCAGTGAAGCGACTAGCGGGAGGGCCTACGAGCAGTACTTC
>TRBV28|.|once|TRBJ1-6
CASSSPPGGDSPLHF
TGTGCCAGCAGTTCCCCTCCGGGGGGTGATTCACCCCTCCACTTT
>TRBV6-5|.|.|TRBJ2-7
CASSYSSRSSYEQYF
TGTGCCAGCAGTTACTCGTCGCGGAGCTCCTACGAGCAGTACTTC
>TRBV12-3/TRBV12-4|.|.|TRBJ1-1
CASSLTGSEAFF
TGTGCCAGCAGTTTAACAGGCTCTGAAGCTTTCTTT
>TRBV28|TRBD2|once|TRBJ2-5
CASSPRQSGLAGVETQYF
TGTGCCAGCAGTCCACGCCAGTCGGGACTAGCGGGAGTGGAGACCCAGTACTTC
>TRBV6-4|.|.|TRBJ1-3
CASTKYGGNTIYF
TGTGCCAGCACCAAGTACGGGGGAAACACCATATATTTT
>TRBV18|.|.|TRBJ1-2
CASSPANSNYGYTF
TGTGCCAGCTCACCAGCCAACTCTAACTATGGCTACACCTTC
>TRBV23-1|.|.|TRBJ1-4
CASMAGRNNEKLFF
TGCGCCAGCATGGCGGGCCGGAATAATGAAAAACTGTTTTTT
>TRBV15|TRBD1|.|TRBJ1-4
CATSRDLAGGGEKLFF
TGTGCCACCAGCAGAGATCTCGCAGGGGGCGGTGAAAAACTGTTTTTT
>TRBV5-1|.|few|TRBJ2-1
CASSSATRVSHEQFF
TGCGCCAGCAGCTCGGCGACTAGAGTTTCCCATGAGCAGTTCTTC
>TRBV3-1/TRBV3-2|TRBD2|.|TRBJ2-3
CASSPGGGVADTQYF
TGTGCCAGCAGCCCTGGGGGGGGAGTGGCAGATACGCAGTATTTT